This T cell receptor (beta chain) stems from a study of blood T cell repertoires in COVID-19. As concerns this clone: The junction shows a germline mismatch at one end, possibly a read error.

This CDR3 spans 19 amino acids. CDR1 is SSHAT, CDR2 FNYEAQ, per germline (reference sequence). The method was immunoSEQ multiplex PCR; TCRdb's version includes in-frame clones alone and lacks a portion of them. The data contain more than 200,000 clones, more than 75% of them singletons. The sequenced sample was PBMCs or T cells enriched from blood (not recorded which). The rearrangement links TRBV7-7 to TRBJ2-5; TRBD1 aligns across 7 bases. The TCR comes from a woman between 45 and 65 years old who had recovered from COVID-19. CDR3 bases: TGTGCTAGCAGCAGCTACTCCGGACAGGCACATGGGTACCAAGAGACCCAGTACTTC. It is translated as CASSSYSGQAHGYQETQYF. The whole variable domain, filled in from reference TRBV7-7 and TRBJ2-5, reads GAGVSQSPRYKVTKRGQDVTLRCDPISSHATLYWYQQALGQGPEFLTYFNYEAQPDKSGLPSDRFSAERPEGSISTLTIQRTEQRDSAMYRCASSSYSGQAHGYQETQYFGPGTRLLVL.